This T cell receptor (beta chain) was profiled in a study of metastatic and nonmetastatic thyroid tumors. Whole-study context: Thyroid patients, malignant and benign, had repertoires compared across blood and tumor or nodule tissue.

This CDR3 contains 13 residues. Germline values: CDR1 SGHTA, CDR2 FQGNSA. V was trimmed by 2 bases and J by 5 bases, leaving 10 bases between them. There were no patients who had received any treatment before thyroid surgery. In the authors' methods: To classify distant metastasis in papillary thyroid cancer, a model was built from CDR3 differences across clinicopathological groups. With MiXCR, TCRdb reprocessed the PCR reads. The V and J calls shown here were made by TCRdb, not taken from the authors' results. The table records around 15,000 clones, about 28% of them present only once. This receptor was taken from a female donor with papillary thyroid cancer or a benign thyroid nodule (not recorded which). Some clones in this sample may be carry-over from other donors' samples. Sequencing was performed on blood. The chain carries TRBV7-2 and TRBJ2-7; no reliable D call. CDR3 sequence: CASSLRASHEQYF. The CDR3 coding sequence is TGTGCCAGCAGCTTAAGGGCGTCCCACGAGCAGTACTTC.